This is a list of T cell receptor beta chains from one sample in a study of blood T cell repertoires in COVID-19. Sequencing used immunoSEQ multiplex PCR; TCRdb keeps in-frame clones, though not all of them. The sample has about 270,000 clones, about 91% seen once. Sample: PBMCs or T cells enriched from blood (not recorded which). Receptors were obtained from a man in his forties who had been exposed to COVID-19. Both conserved end residues are part of each CDR3. A D gene is named only where the DNA matches it firmly. Some rows mark clone size as missing; the rest say once, few, many or name a class of expanded clone.

12	.	TRBV27	.	TRBJ2-3	TGTGCCAGCAGGGCAGGGACAGATACGCAGTATTTT	CASRAGTDTQYF
17	.	TRBV28	.	TRBJ1-4	TGTGCCAGCAGACCGGCCGGGACCGCGGGAGCTAATGAAAAACTGTTTTTT	CASRPAGTAGANEKLFF
16	.	TRBV5-6	TRBD1	TRBJ2-7	TGTGCCAGCAGCTTGATGTTAGGGACAGGGGGCTACGAGCAGTACTTC	CASSLMLGTGGYEQYF
16	.	TRBV7-9	TRBD1	TRBJ1-6	TGTGCCAGCAGCTCGGGGGACAGGGGCCCAAATTCACCCCTCCACTTT	CASSSGDRGPNSPLHF
14	.	TRBV6-1	.	TRBJ2-3	TGTGCCAGCAGTGAAGCGGGGAGAGCAGATACGCAGTATTTT	CASSEAGRADTQYF
15	once	TRBV5-1	.	TRBJ2-3	TGCGCCAGCAGCCAGATGTCTAGCAGCACAGATACGCAGTATTTT	CASSQMSSSTDTQYF
18	.	TRBV9	.	TRBJ1-4	TGTGCCAGCAGCGTAGGGCGCGGGGAATTTGGGAGGTTCGAAAAACTGTTTTTT	CASSVGRGEFGRFEKLFF
14	.	TRBV6-5	.	TRBJ1-6	TGTGCCAGCACACAGGAGCCCTATAATTCACCCCTCCACTTT	CASTQEPYNSPLHF
14	.	TRBV7-9	.	TRBJ1-2	TGTGCCAGCAGCTCCTATACAGACATCTATGGCTACACCTTC	CASSSYTDIYGYTF
15	.	TRBV5-1	TRBD1	TRBJ1-1	TGCGCCAGCAGCTGGGACAGTCTTGAGAACACTGAAGCTTTCTTT	CASSWDSLENTEAFF
15	.	TRBV21-1	.	TRBJ1-1	TGTGCCAGAGTCATCTTGACAGGGAGCAACACTGAAGCTTTCTTT	CARVILTGSNTEAFF
16	.	TRBV6-2/TRBV6-3	TRBD1	TRBJ1-4	TGTGCCAGCAGCCTAAACCCAGGGGGGCCTAATGAAAAACTGTTTTTT	CASSLNPGGPNEKLFF
13	.	TRBV5-8	.	TRBJ2-3	TGTGCCAGCAGCTTGCAGGGAACAGATACGCAGTATTTT	CASSLQGTDTQYF
14	.	TRBV7-9	TRBD1	TRBJ1-2	TGTGCCAGCAGCTTTTCACAGGGGGCGCCGAGTCTCACCTTC	CASSFSQGAPSLTF
15	.	TRBV4-3	.	TRBJ1-5	TGCGCCAGCAGCCAAGACCGAGCAGGTTATCAGCCCCAGCATTTT	CASSQDRAGYQPQHF
16	.	TRBV9	.	TRBJ2-1	TGTGCCAGCAGCGTAGGAGGACTAAACTCCTACAATGAGCAGTTCTTC	CASSVGGLNSYNEQFF
19	.	TRBV12-5	TRBD1	TRBJ2-2	TGTGCTAGTGGTTTGGTAGCTCGCGGGACAGGGGGCAAGCCCGGGGAGCTGTTTTTT	CASGLVARGTGGKPGELFF
14	.	TRBV7-2	.	TRBJ2-1	TGTGCCAGCAGCTTACCAGGCTCCTACAATGAGCAGTTCTTC	CASSLPGSYNEQFF
14	.	TRBV28	TRBD1	TRBJ1-2	TGTGCCAGCAAACGACCGGGACAGGGAGCCGGCTACACCTTC	CASKRPGQGAGYTF
16	.	TRBV28	TRBD1	TRBJ2-7	TGTGCCAGCAGTGTAGGACAGGGCTCTTACTCCTACGAGCAGTACTTC	CASSVGQGSYSYEQYF
14	.	TRBV4-2	.	TRBJ2-4	TGTGCCAGCAGCCTCCGTCTAGGCAAAAACATTCAGTACTTC	CASSLRLGKNIQYF
12	.	TRBV28	.	TRBJ1-1	TGTGCCAGCAGTTTAGTGACAGCTGAAGCTTTCTTT	CASSLVTAEAFF
12	once	TRBV29-1	TRBD2	TRBJ2-3	TGCAGCACGGGACTAGCGGGAGATACGCAGTATTTT	CSTGLAGDTQYF
16	.	TRBV3-1/TRBV3-2	TRBD1	TRBJ1-2	TGTGCCAGCAGCCCTACTCCGCAGGACAGGACAAATGGCTACACCTTC	CASSPTPQDRTNGYTF
15	.	TRBV7-3	.	TRBJ2-1	TGTGCCAGCAGCTTAGGAGGGCTATCCTACAATGAGCAGTTCTTC	CASSLGGLSYNEQFF
14	once	TRBV5-1	.	TRBJ2-3	TGCGCCAGCAGCTTCCAGGGCGACACAGATACGCAGTATTTT	CASSFQGDTDTQYF
15	.	TRBV7-2	TRBD1	TRBJ1-4	TGTGCCAGCAGACCCACCGGGACAGCGAATGAAAAACTGTTTTTT	CASRPTGTANEKLFF
16	.	TRBV19	TRBD1	TRBJ1-1	TGTGCCAGTAGTACTTTCCTTCAGGGGGCGAACACTGAAGCTTTCTTT	CASSTFLQGANTEAFF
11	.	TRBV11-2	.	TRBJ1-1	TGTGCCAGCATCAGGGGCACTGAAGCTTTCTTT	CASIRGTEAFF
22	.	TRBV21-1	.	TRBJ2-1	TGTGCCAGCAGCACCAATCCAGCGGGAGGGCCGGATTTACCAAAGGTTGGCAATGAGCAGTTCTTC	CASSTNPAGGPDLPKVGNEQFF
14	.	TRBV28	.	TRBJ1-3	TGTGCCAGCAGCCTGGACGGGACTGGAAACACCATATATTTT	CASSLDGTGNTIYF
15	.	TRBV27	TRBD1	TRBJ1-1	TGTGCCAGCAGTTTATTGTGGACAGGGGGCACTGAAGCTTTCTTT	CASSLLWTGGTEAFF
17	.	TRBV5-1	.	TRBJ1-2	TGCGCCAGCAGCTTTGGGTCAGGCTCCCGGTTTTACTATGGCTACACCTTC	CASSFGSGSRFYYGYTF
14	once	TRBV4-1	.	TRBJ1-3	TGCGCCAGCAGCCAAGGTAGCTCTGGAAACACCATATATTTT	CASSQGSSGNTIYF
17	once	TRBV21-1	.	TRBJ2-3	TGTGCCAGCAGCAAAGGGAGTCTTTCCCCATACACAGATACGCAGTATTTT	CASSKGSLSPYTDTQYF
16	.	TRBV7-9	.	TRBJ2-1	TGTGCCAGCAGCGGGTCGGGTGGTAGCTCCTACAATGAGCAGTTCTTC	CASSGSGGSSYNEQFF
13	.	TRBV30	.	TRBJ1-4	TGTGCCTGGGCTACGGAGTCAAATGAAAAACTGTTTTTT	CAWATESNEKLFF
16	.	TRBV5-6	.	TRBJ2-7	TGTGCCAGCAGCTTGGCTGCGTTTGAGTCCGCCCACGAGCAGTACTTC	CASSLAAFESAHEQYF
15	.	TRBV3-1/TRBV3-2	TRBD2	TRBJ2-1	TGTGCCAGCAGGGACACTAGCGGGAGGGATAATGAGCAGTTCTTC	CASRDTSGRDNEQFF
13	.	TRBV19	.	TRBJ2-1	TGTGCCAGTAAGAAAGCGGATTACAATGAGCAGTTCTTC	CASKKADYNEQFF
12	.	TRBV7-9	.	TRBJ1-3	TGTGCCTGCCACAGCTCTGGAAACACCATATATTTT	CACHSSGNTIYF
15	.	TRBV5-1	.	TRBJ2-1	TGCGCCAGCAGCGACCGACAGGTTACCTACAATGAGCAGTTCTTC	CASSDRQVTYNEQFF
14	.	TRBV27	TRBD1	TRBJ2-4	TGTGCCAGCAGTACAGACAGGGGGAAAAACATTCAGTACTTC	CASSTDRGKNIQYF
17	.	TRBV5-1	TRBD2	TRBJ2-1	TGCGCCAGCAGCTTGGTGCCAGCGGGAGGGCCCTACAATGAGCAGTTCTTC	CASSLVPAGGPYNEQFF
16	.	TRBV24-1	.	TRBJ2-3	TGTGCCACCAGTGATGGTAGCGAAACTAGCACAGATACGCAGTATTTT	CATSDGSETSTDTQYF
15	few	TRBV4-2	TRBD1	TRBJ1-2	TGTGCCAGCAGCCGAGAGGGACAGATGAACTATGGCTACACCTTC	CASSREGQMNYGYTF
13	.	TRBV19	.	TRBJ1-4	TGTGCCAGTAGTTCCGGGGGGGATGAAAAACTGTTTTTT	CASSSGGDEKLFF
16	.	TRBV10-3	TRBD1	TRBJ1-4	TGTGCCATCAGTGAGTCGATTGGGACAGCCCATGAAAAACTGTTTTTT	CAISESIGTAHEKLFF
15	.	TRBV27	.	TRBJ2-7	TGTGCCAGCAGTTTAAGGAGGGGACAGTTCTACGAGCAGTACTTC	CASSLRRGQFYEQYF
14	.	TRBV18	TRBD1	TRBJ2-4	TGTGCCAGCTCACCTGGGACAGTTAAAAACATTCAGTACTTC	CASSPGTVKNIQYF
15	.	TRBV28	.	TRBJ2-1	TGTGCCAGCAGTTTTTACCCACAGGGAATAACTGAGCAGTTCTTC	CASSFYPQGITEQFF